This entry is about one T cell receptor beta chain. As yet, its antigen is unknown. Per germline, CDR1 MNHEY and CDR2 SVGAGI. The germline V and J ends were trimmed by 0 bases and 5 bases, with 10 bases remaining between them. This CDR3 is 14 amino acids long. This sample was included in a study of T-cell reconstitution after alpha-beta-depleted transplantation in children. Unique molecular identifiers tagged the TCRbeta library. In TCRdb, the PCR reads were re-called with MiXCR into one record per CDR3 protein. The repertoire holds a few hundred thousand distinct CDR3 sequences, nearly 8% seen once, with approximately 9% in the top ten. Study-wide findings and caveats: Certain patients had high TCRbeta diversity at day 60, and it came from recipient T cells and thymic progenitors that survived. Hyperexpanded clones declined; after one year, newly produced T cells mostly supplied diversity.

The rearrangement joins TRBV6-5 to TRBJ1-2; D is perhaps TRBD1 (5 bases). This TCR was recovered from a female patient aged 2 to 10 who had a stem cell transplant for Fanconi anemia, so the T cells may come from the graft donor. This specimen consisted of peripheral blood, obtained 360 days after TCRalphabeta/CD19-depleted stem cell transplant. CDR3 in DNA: TGTGCCAGCAGTTACTCGCCAGGGAGGTATGGCTACACCTTC. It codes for CASSYSPGRYGYTF.